Listed below are T cell receptor beta chains from one sample, sequenced in a study of blood T cell repertoires in COVID-19. The data were produced by immunoSEQ multiplex PCR, yet TCRdb's version contains in-frame clones alone and is incomplete. Counted here are nearly 95,000 clones, about nine tenths occurring once; the ten biggest clones make up around 4.5%. Source material: peripheral blood. These receptors were taken from a woman aged 80 or older with acute or convalescent COVID-19. Each CDR3 is given with its conserved first and last residue. A D gene is named only where the DNA matches it firmly. Not all rows give a size; the values are once, few, many and, for expanded clones, a class.

TRBJ2-7	once	TRBV19	-	CASSIQGGEQYF	TGTGCCAGTAGTATTCAGGGTGGTGAGCAGTACTTC
TRBJ1-1	-	TRBV19	-	CASSIIDSLNTEAFF	TGTGCCAGTAGTATTATCGACAGTTTGAACACTGAAGCTTTCTTT
TRBJ2-4	-	TRBV13	-	CASSSSGLPNIQYF	TGTGCCAGCAGCTCGTCGGGACTCCCAAACATTCAGTACTTC
TRBJ1-1	-	TRBV19	TRBD1	CASCYRGNTEAFF	TGTGCCAGTTGTTACAGGGGGAACACTGAAGCTTTCTTT
TRBJ1-4	-	TRBV6-5	TRBD1	CASSLTGANEKLFF	TGTGCCAGCAGTCTTACAGGGGCAAATGAAAAACTGTTTTTT
TRBJ1-6	-	TRBV5-8	TRBD1	CASSSGTGDSPLHF	TGTGCCAGCAGTTCCGGGACAGGGGACTCACCCCTCCACTTT
TRBJ2-7	-	TRBV20-1	-	CSASDGTYEQYF	TGCAGTGCTAGTGATGGGACTTACGAGCAGTACTTC
TRBJ2-1	-	TRBV7-2	-	CASRRGYQQFF	TGTGCCAGCAGAAGGGGGTATCAGCAGTTCTTC
TRBJ1-2	-	TRBV12-3/TRBV12-4	TRBD1	CASSQPGQDYTF	TGTGCCAGCAGTCAGCCGGGACAGGACTACACCTTC
TRBJ1-3	-	TRBV27	TRBD1	CASSPRDRGNTIYF	TGTGCCAGCAGTCCTCGGGACAGGGGAAACACCATATATTTT
TRBJ1-2	medium-sized	TRBV6-5	TRBD1	CASRGDRGNLHGYTF	TGTGCCAGCAGAGGGGACAGGGGAAACCTTCATGGCTACACCTTC
TRBJ2-5	-	TRBV9	TRBD2	CASSVATGTSGGETQYF	TGTGCCAGCAGCGTAGCTACTGGGACTAGTGGGGGTGAGACCCAGTACTTC
TRBJ1-2	-	TRBV18	-	CASSPLADRANYGYTF	TGTGCCAGCTCACCCCTTGCGGACAGAGCTAACTATGGCTACACCTTC
TRBJ2-7	-	TRBV7-3	TRBD1	CASSLDRGREQYF	TGTGCCAGCAGCCTTGACAGGGGGCGGGAGCAGTACTTC
TRBJ2-2	-	TRBV7-3	-	CASSPSRGAGTGELFF	TGTGCCAGCAGCCCTTCCCGGGGGGCGGGCACCGGGGAGCTGTTTTTT
TRBJ1-1	once	TRBV5-8	TRBD1	CASSLQGSLNTEAFF	TGTGCCAGCAGCTTACAGGGGAGTTTGAACACTGAAGCTTTCTTT
TRBJ1-1	-	TRBV7-9	TRBD1	CASSLGQWTEAFF	TGTGCCAGCAGTCTGGGACAGTGGACTGAAGCTTTCTTT
TRBJ2-1	-	TRBV11-2	TRBD2	CASSRTSGGPGEQFF	TGTGCCAGCAGCCGGACTAGCGGGGGGCCTGGGGAGCAGTTCTTC
TRBJ1-1	-	TRBV6-5	TRBD1	CASSSTGVTEAFF	TGTGCCAGCAGTTCGACAGGGGTCACTGAAGCTTTCTTT
TRBJ1-5	-	TRBV5-8	TRBD1	CASSLGGQGAVQPQHF	TGTGCCAGCAGCTTGGGGGGACAGGGGGCGGTTCAGCCCCAGCATTTT
TRBJ1-5	-	TRBV2	-	CASNRLPSNQPQHF	TGTGCCAGCAATCGTCTCCCTAGCAATCAGCCCCAGCATTTT
TRBJ2-1	-	TRBV4-1	TRBD2	CASSQDPGGTSYNEQFF	TGCGCCAGCAGCCAAGATCCGGGGGGGACCTCCTACAATGAGCAGTTCTTC
TRBJ1-6	-	TRBV7-3	TRBD1	CASSSGQVSSPLHF	TGTGCCAGCAGCTCGGGACAGGTTTCTTCACCCCTCCACTTT
TRBJ2-7	once	TRBV14	TRBD2	CASSQMGLAGVGEQYF	TGTGCCAGCAGCCAGATGGGACTAGCGGGAGTCGGCGAGCAGTACTTC
TRBJ1-3	once	TRBV3-1/TRBV3-2	TRBD1	CASSQTPRGQGASGNTIYF	TGTGCCAGCAGCCAAACTCCGAGGGGGCAGGGGGCCTCTGGAAACACCATATATTTT
TRBJ2-3	-	TRBV5-8	-	CASSLSQGTDTQYF	TGTGCCAGCAGCTTGAGCCAGGGCACAGATACGCAGTATTTT
TRBJ1-6	-	TRBV5-6	TRBD1	CASSRGTGDNSPLHF	TGTGCCAGCAGCCGGGGGACAGGGGATAATTCACCCCTCCACTTT
TRBJ1-1	-	TRBV25-1	-	CASSDRGGAGNTEAFF	TGTGCCAGCAGTGACCGAGGTGGGGCTGGGAACACTGAAGCTTTCTTT